This T cell receptor beta chain was identified during a study of blood T cell repertoires in COVID-19 (dated by TCRdb to the early 2020s). Concerning the study at large: Samples from collaborators originated in the United States, Italy and Spain and spanned both the acute and convalescent phases of COVID-19. The material from the prospective study consisted of cDNA or gDNA derived from T cells, B-cell-depleted T cells, or PBMCs. Deeply sampled blood TCRbeta repertoires from subjects exposed to, actively infected with, or recovered from COVID-19 were included in the dataset. The repertoires were released in a freely available public database intended as a resource for research on the immune response to SARS-CoV-2. Samples were obtained from the ongoing ImmuneRACE study (first 160 participants) and from over 1,000 subjects provided by 6 global collaborators. Sample metadata almost always included a de-identified subject ID, COVID-19 status, age in years and sex. Where available, HLA class I and class II types were obtained from metadata supplied by the sample provider rather than from assay-based typing. General findings and caveats noted by the study authors: The amount of clinical and demographic metadata varied by source and participant and was provided uncurated.

CDR3 length: 13 amino acids, cysteine to phenylalanine. CDR3 DNA is the only sequence kept; it has 39 bases, read in frame from the first base. Per the germline V gene, SQVTM is the CDR1 and ANQGSEA is the CDR2. V loses 2 bases at its end and J loses 3 bases; junction bases beyond the gene matches: 1. Note on this clone: Its antigen target is currently unknown. No qualities accompany the bases; no much larger clone lies one base away. Other DNA sequences within the sample encode an identical CDR3.

TCRbeta CDR3 regions were amplified from genomic DNA using the immunoSEQ Assay, a bias-controlled multiplex PCR. As for the original processing: The number of nucleated cells in each sample was estimated from the amplification of reference gene primers within the assay. Sequence reads were collapsed and filtered to measure the absolute abundance of every unique TCRbeta CDR3 rearrangement. For each sample, productive Simpson clonality was calculated as the square root of Simpson's diversity index across productive rearrangements. What TCRdb holds here is the immuneACCESS table cut down to in-frame rearrangements. Part of the clones is not present; checked against another copy, under half of the missing clones reflect an unresolved V gene, and the others are unexplained. V and J calls and clone size are those listed in that table; D and trimming were worked out from the DNA. For this sample the table gives about 200,000 clones, of which roughly 90% were detected only once. Roughly 8.8% of the sample is held by the ten biggest clonotypes.

Participants in the prospective study were aged about 18 to 95 years, lived in 20 to 30 United States geographic areas, and enrolled through a virtual design. In the prospective study, participants were assigned to cohorts based on the clinical history participants reported in a screening survey and a study questionnaire. For ImmuneRACE Cohort 3, a participant was defined as recovered based on two consecutive negative NP/OP PCR tests, clearance by a healthcare professional, or resolution of symptoms. Each participant in the prospective study had whole blood, serum and a nasopharyngeal or oropharyngeal swab collected by mobile phlebotomists. Participants in the prospective study had the option to provide additional blood draws and questionnaires over an approximately two-month period. Before DNA extraction, prospective study blood samples were shipped either frozen or at room temperature.

The receptor's source is a woman between 18 and 29 years old who had recovered from COVID-19. The sequenced sample consisted of PBMCs or T cells enriched from blood (not recorded which). The V gene is TRBV29-1 and the J gene is TRBJ2-7; 10 bases in between match TRBD1. The nucleotide sequence is TGCAGCGTTGAACGGGACAGGGGCTACGAGCAGTACTTC. Its protein reads: CSVERDRGYEQYF.